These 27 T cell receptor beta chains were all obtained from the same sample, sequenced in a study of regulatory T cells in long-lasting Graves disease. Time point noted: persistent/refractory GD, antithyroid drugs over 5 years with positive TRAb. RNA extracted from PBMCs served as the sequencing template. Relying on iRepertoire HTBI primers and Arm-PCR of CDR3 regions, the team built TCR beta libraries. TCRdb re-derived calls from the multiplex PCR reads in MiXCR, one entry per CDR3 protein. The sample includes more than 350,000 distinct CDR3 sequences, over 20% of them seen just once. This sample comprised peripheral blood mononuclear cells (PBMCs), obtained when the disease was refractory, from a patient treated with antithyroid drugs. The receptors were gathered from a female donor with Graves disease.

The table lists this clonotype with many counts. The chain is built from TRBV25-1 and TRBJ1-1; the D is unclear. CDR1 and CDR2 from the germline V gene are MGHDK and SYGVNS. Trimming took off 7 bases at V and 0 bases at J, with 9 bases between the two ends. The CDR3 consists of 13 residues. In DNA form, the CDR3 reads TGTGCCAGCATCTCCGGGGTGAACACTGAAGCTTTCTTT. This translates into CASISGVNTEAFF.

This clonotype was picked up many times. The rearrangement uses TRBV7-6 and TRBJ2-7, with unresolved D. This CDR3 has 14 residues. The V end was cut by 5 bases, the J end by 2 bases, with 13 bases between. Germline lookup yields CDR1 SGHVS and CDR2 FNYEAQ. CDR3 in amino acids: CASSPTRQTYEQYF. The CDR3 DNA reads TGTGCCAGCAGCCCTACGAGGCAAACCTACGAGCAGTACTTC.

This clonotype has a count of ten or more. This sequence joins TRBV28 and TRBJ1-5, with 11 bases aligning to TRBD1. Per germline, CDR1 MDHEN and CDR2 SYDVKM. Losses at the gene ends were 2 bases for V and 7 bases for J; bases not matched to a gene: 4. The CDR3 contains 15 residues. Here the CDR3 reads CASSLGTGGEQPQHF. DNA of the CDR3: TGTGCCAGCAGTTTAGGGACAGGGGGTGAACAGCCCCAGCATTTT.

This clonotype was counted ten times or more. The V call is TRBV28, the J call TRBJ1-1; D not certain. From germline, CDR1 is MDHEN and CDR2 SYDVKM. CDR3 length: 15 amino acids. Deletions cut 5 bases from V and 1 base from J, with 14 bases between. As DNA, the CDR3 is TGTGCCAGCAGTCCCCCGACCCGCCGGAACACTGAAGCTTTCTTT. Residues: CASSPPTRRNTEAFF.

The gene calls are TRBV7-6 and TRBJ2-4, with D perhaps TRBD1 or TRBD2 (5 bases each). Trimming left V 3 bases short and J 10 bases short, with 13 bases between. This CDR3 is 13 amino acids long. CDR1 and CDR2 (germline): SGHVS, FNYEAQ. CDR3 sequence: CASSLSPGRIQYF. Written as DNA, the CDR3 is TGTGCCAGCAGCTTGTCCCCGGGGCGAATTCAGTACTTC. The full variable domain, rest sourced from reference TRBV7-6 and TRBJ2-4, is GAGVSQSPRYKVTKRGQDVALRCDPISGHVSLYWYRQALGQGPEFLTYFNYEAQQDKSGLPNDRFSAERPEGSISTLTIQRTEQRDSAMYRCASSLSPGRIQYFGAGTRLSVL.

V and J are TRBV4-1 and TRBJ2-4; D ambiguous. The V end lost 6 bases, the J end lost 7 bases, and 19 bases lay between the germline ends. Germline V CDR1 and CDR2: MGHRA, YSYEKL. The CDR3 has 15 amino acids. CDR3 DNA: TGCGCCAGCAGGATAGAGTCCCTAGAGATGAACATTCAGTACTTC. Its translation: CASRIESLEMNIQYF.

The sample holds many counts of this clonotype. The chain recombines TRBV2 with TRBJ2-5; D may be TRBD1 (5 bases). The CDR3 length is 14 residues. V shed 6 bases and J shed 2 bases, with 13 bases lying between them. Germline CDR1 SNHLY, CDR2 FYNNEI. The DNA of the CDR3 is TGTGCCAGCAGCCCCAGGGTAGTGCAAGAGACCCAGTACTTC. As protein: CASSPRVVQETQYF.

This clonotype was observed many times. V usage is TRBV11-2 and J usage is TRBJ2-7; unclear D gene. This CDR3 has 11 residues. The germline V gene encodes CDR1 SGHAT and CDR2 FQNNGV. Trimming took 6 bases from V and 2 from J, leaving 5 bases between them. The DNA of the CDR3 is TGTGCCAGCAGTCGTGCCTACGAGCAGTACTTC. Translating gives CASSRAYEQYF.

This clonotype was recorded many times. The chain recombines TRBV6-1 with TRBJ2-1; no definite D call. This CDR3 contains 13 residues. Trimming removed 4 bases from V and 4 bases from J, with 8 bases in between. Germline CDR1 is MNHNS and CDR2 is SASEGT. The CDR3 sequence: CASSASDYNEQFF. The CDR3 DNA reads TGTGCCAGCAGTGCTTCCGATTACAATGAGCAGTTCTTC.

The CDR3 loop is CAILRTGSTGELFF. The CDR3 nucleotides are TGTGCCATATTACGTACAGGGAGTACCGGGGAGCTGTTTTTT. The chain links TRBV28 to TRBJ2-2; D possibly corresponds to TRBD1 (6 bases). CDR3 size: 14 residues. CDR1 MDHEN and CDR2 SYDVKM come from the germline V gene. Trimming removed 10 bases from V and 5 bases from J, with 17 bases in between.

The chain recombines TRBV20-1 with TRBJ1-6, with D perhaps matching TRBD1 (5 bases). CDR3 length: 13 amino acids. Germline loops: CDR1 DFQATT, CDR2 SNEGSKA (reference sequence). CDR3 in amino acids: CSTLKGFDSPLHF. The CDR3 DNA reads TGCAGCACCCTTAAGGGGTTTGATTCACCCCTCCACTTT.

This chain's CDR3 is CASSLPQRGTEAFF. DNA of the CDR3: TGTGCCAGTAGTCTCCCTCAGCGGGGGACTGAAGCTTTCTTT. The chain uses TRBV19 and TRBJ1-1; TRBD1 might be the D (5 bases). This CDR3 is built from 14 residues. Looked up from germline, CDR1 is LNHDA and CDR2 is SQIVND (reference sequence). V was cut by 5 bases and J by 5 bases, with 15 bases left in between.

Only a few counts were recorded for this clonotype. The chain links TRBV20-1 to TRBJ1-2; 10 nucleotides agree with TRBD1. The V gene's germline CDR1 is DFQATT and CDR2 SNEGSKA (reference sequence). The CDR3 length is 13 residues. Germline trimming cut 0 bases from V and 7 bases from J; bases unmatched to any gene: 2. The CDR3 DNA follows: TGCAGTGCTAGAGAGGGACAGGGGCTTGGCTACACCTTC. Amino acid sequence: CSAREGQGLGYTF.

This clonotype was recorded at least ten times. CDR3 region: CASSSTGGGTYEQYF. CDR3 sequence (DNA): TGTGCCAGCAGTTCAACGGGAGGTGGTACCTACGAGCAGTACTTC. V and J are TRBV28 and TRBJ2-7, with 7 bases fitting TRBD2. The V segment lost 4 bases and the J segment 2 bases; nucleotides outside the gene matches: 8. Germline CDR1 and CDR2: MDHEN and SYDVKM. The CDR3 totals 15 residues.

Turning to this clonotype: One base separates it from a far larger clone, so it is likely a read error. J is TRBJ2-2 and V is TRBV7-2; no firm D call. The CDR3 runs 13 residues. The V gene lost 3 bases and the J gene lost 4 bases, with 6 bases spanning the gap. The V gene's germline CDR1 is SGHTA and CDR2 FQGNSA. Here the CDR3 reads CASSFTSTGELFF. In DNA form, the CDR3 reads TGTGCCAGCAGCTTTACGAGCACCGGGGAGCTGTTTTTT.

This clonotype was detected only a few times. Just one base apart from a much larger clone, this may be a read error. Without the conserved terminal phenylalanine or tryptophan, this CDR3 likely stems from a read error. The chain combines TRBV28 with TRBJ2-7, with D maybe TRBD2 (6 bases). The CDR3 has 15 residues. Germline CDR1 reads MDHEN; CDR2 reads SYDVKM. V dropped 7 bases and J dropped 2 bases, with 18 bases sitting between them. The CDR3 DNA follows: TGTGCCAGCACCTACCAATGGGACTCCGCCTACGAGCAGTACCTC. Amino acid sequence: CASTYQWDSAYEQYL.

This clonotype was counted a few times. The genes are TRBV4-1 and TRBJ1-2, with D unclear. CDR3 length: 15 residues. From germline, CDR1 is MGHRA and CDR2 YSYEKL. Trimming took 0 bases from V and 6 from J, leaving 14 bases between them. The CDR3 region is CASSQEGRGVHGYTF. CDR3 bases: TGCGCCAGCAGCCAAGAGGGTCGGGGAGTCCATGGCTACACCTTC.

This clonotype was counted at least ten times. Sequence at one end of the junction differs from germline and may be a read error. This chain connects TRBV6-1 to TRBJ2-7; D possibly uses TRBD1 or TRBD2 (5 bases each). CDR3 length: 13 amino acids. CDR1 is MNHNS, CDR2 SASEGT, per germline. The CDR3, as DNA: TGTGCCGGCAGCCGGGACGGCACCTACGAGCAGTACTTC. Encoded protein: CAGSRDGTYEQYF.

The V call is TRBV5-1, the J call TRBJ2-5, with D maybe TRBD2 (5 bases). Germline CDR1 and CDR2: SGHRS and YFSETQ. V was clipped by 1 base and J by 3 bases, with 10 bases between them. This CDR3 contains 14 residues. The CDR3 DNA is TGCGCCAGCAGCTTGAGAGGGTCCGAAGAGACCCAGTACTTC. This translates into CASSLRGSEETQYF. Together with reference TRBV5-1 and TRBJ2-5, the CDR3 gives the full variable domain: KAGVTQTPRYLIKTRGQQVTLSCSPISGHRSVSWYQQTPGQGLQFLFEYFSETQRNKGNFPGRFSGRQFSNSRSEMNVSTLELGDSALYLCASSLRGSEETQYFGPGTRLLVL.

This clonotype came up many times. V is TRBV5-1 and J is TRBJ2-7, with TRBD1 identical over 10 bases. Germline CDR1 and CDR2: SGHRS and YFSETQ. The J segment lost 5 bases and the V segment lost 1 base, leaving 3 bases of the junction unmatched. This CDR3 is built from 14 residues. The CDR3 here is CASSLSGTGDEQYF. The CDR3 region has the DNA TGCGCCAGCAGCTTGTCTGGGACAGGGGACGAGCAGTACTTC. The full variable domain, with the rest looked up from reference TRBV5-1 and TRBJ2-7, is KAGVTQTPRYLIKTRGQQVTLSCSPISGHRSVSWYQQTPGQGLQFLFEYFSETQRNKGNFPGRFSGRQFSNSRSEMNVSTLELGDSALYLCASSLSGTGDEQYFGPGTRLTVT.

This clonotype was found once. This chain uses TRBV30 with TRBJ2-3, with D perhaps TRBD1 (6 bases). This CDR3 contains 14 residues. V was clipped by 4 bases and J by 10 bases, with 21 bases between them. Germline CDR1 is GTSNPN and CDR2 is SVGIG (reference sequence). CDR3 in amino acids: CAWTMGPQGQPQYF. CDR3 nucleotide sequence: TGTGCCTGGACCATGGGCCCACAGGGCCAGCCGCAGTATTTT.

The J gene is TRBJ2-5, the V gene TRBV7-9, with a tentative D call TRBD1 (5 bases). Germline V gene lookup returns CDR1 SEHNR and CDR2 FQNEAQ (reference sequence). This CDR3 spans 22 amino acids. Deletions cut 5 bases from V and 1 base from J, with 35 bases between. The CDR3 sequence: CASSPRRPTEPSGIGPQETQYF. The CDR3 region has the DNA TGTGCCAGCAGCCCCCGGCGCCCGACAGAGCCATCAGGGATAGGCCCCCAAGAGACCCAGTACTTC.

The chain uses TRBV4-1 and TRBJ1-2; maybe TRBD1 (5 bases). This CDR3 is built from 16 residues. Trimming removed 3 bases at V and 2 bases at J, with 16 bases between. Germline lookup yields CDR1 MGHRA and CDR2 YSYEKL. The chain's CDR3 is CASSQASLRDNYGYTF. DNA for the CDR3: TGCGCCAGCAGCCAGGCTTCCCTACGGGACAACTATGGCTACACCTTC.

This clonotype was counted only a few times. The CDR3 bases are TGTGCCACCCAGACGGACACCGGGGAGCTGTTTTTT. It is translated as CATQTDTGELFF. This chain uses TRBV15 with TRBJ2-2; D is ambiguous. There are 12 residues in the CDR3. From germline, CDR1 is LNHNV and CDR2 YYDKDF (reference sequence). The germline V and J ends were trimmed by 8 bases and 3 bases, with 7 bases remaining between them.

The CDR3 is CASSAGARNEQFF. The DNA for the CDR3 is TGTGCCAGCAGTGCGGGGGCCAGGAATGAGCAGTTCTTC. This chain uses TRBV2 with TRBJ2-1, with D perhaps being TRBD1 or TRBD2 (6 bases each). This CDR3 has 13 amino acids. Trimming pared 4 bases from V and 7 bases from J, leaving 11 bases between. Germline V gene sequence: CDR1 SNHLY, CDR2 FYNNEI.

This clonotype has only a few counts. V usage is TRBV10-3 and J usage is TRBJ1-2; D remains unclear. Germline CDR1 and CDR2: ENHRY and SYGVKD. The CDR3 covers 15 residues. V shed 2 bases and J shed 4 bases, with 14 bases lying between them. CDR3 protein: CAISETGSFGYGYTF. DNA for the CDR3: TGTGCCATCAGTGAGACGGGCAGTTTTGGCTATGGCTACACCTTC.

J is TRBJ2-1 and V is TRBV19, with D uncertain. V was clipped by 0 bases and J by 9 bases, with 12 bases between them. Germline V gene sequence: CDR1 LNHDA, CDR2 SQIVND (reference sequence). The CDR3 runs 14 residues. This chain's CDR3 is CASSIEGRLSEQFF. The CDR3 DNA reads TGTGCCAGTAGTATAGAGGGCCGCTTGAGTGAGCAGTTCTTC. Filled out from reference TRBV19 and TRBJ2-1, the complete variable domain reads DGGITQSPKYLFRKEGQNVTLSCEQNLNHDAMYWYRQDPGQGLRLIYYSQIVNDFQKGDIAEGYSVSREKKESFPLTVTSAQKNPTAFYLCASSIEGRLSEQFFGPGTRLTVL.